These T cell receptor beta chains were read from a single sample in a study of beta chain features in type 1 diabetes. Repertoires were generated with immunoSEQ multiplex PCR, while TCRdb's copy carries only in-frame clones and drops some. The sample contains 300,000 to 450,000 clones, 10% to 15% of which appear only once. The source material was naive CD4+ T cells from blood. These TCRs come from a woman in her late teens or twenties with type 1 diabetes. Each CDR3 is given with its conserved first and last residue. D genes are given only for firm matches. Size tells how often a clone was seen (once, few, many) or the class of an expanded clone, and some rows leave it out.

j_gene: TRBJ2-3; v_gene: TRBV4-1; d_gene: TRBD2; len: 16; abundance: .; CDR3nt: TGCGCCAGCAGGCTAGCGGGAGGGCCTCGGACAGATACGCAGTATTTT; CDR3aa: CASRLAGGPRTDTQYF
j_gene: TRBJ1-1; v_gene: TRBV27; d_gene: TRBD1; len: 14; abundance: .; CDR3nt: TGTGCCAGCATAGCGGGACAGGGTGGGGTGGGAGCTTTCTTT; CDR3aa: CASIAGQGGVGAFF
j_gene: TRBJ2-5; v_gene: TRBV4-3; d_gene: TRBD2; len: 15; abundance: .; CDR3nt: TGCGCCAGCAGCCAAGTGCGGGGGGGCCAAGAGACCCAGTACTTC; CDR3aa: CASSQVRGGQETQYF
j_gene: TRBJ2-1; v_gene: TRBV5-4; d_gene: .; len: 15; abundance: few; CDR3nt: TGTGCCAGCAGCTTTACTACCGCCACCTACAATGAGCAGTTCTTC; CDR3aa: CASSFTTATYNEQFF
j_gene: TRBJ2-7; v_gene: TRBV19; d_gene: TRBD2; len: 14; abundance: few; CDR3nt: TGTGCCAGTAGTATAGTAGCGGGAGGCGCCGAGCAGTACTTC; CDR3aa: CASSIVAGGAEQYF
j_gene: TRBJ1-2; v_gene: TRBV20-1; d_gene: .; len: 11; abundance: few; CDR3nt: TGCAGTGCTCCTCGGGGCTATGGCTACACCTTC; CDR3aa: CSAPRGYGYTF
j_gene: TRBJ2-5; v_gene: TRBV7-2; d_gene: .; len: 11; abundance: few; CDR3nt: TGTGCCAGCAGCCCAACGGGGGCCCAGTACTTC; CDR3aa: CASSPTGAQYF
j_gene: TRBJ2-7; v_gene: TRBV7-2; d_gene: TRBD1; len: 15; abundance: .; CDR3nt: TGTGCCAGCAGTTTACTCGGACAGGGGGCCTACGAGCAGTACTTC; CDR3aa: CASSLLGQGAYEQYF
j_gene: TRBJ2-5; v_gene: TRBV4-3; d_gene: .; len: 16; abundance: few; CDR3nt: TGCGCCAGCAGCCAAGATTTTAGGGGGTACCAAGAGACCCAGTACTTC; CDR3aa: CASSQDFRGYQETQYF
j_gene: TRBJ2-1; v_gene: TRBV19; d_gene: .; len: 12; abundance: .; CDR3nt: TGTGCCAGTAGTAAGCGGTACAATGAGCAGTTCTTC; CDR3aa: CASSKRYNEQFF
j_gene: TRBJ2-7; v_gene: TRBV7-2; d_gene: .; len: 12; abundance: .; CDR3nt: TGTGCCAGCAGCTTATCGGGCTACGAGCAGTACTTC; CDR3aa: CASSLSGYEQYF
j_gene: TRBJ2-1; v_gene: TRBV2; d_gene: TRBD2; len: 16; abundance: .; CDR3nt: TGTGCCAGCACTCGGGCCCTCGGCGGGGGAGTGAATGAGCAGTTCTTC; CDR3aa: CASTRALGGGVNEQFF
j_gene: TRBJ1-2; v_gene: TRBV7-9; d_gene: .; len: 13; abundance: .; CDR3nt: TGTGCCAGCAGCTTAACAGAGAACTATGGCTACACCTTC; CDR3aa: CASSLTENYGYTF
j_gene: TRBJ2-5; v_gene: TRBV19; d_gene: TRBD1; len: 14; abundance: .; CDR3nt: TGTGCCAGTGGGACAGCCACATCGGAAGAGACCCAGTACTTC; CDR3aa: CASGTATSEETQYF
j_gene: TRBJ1-2; v_gene: TRBV5-4; d_gene: TRBD1; len: 13; abundance: .; CDR3nt: TGTGCCAGCAGCTTAGGACAGGACTATGGCTACACCTTC; CDR3aa: CASSLGQDYGYTF
j_gene: TRBJ1-1; v_gene: TRBV10-3; d_gene: TRBD1; len: 15; abundance: .; CDR3nt: TGTGCCATCAGGGGGACAGGGGGCGCGAACACTGAAGCTTTCTTT; CDR3aa: CAIRGTGGANTEAFF
j_gene: TRBJ1-5; v_gene: TRBV30; d_gene: .; len: 14; abundance: few; CDR3nt: TGTGCCTGGAGTGTGGACAGTTCCAATCAGCCCCAGCATTTT; CDR3aa: CAWSVDSSNQPQHF
j_gene: TRBJ2-2; v_gene: TRBV7-3; d_gene: TRBD2; len: 15; abundance: few; CDR3nt: TGTGCCAGCAGCTTCGTGGGAGGGTACACCGGGGAGCTGTTTTTT; CDR3aa: CASSFVGGYTGELFF
j_gene: TRBJ1-1; v_gene: TRBV10-3; d_gene: .; len: 12; abundance: few; CDR3nt: TGTGCCATCAGTGCACAGGCCACTGAAGCTTTCTTT; CDR3aa: CAISAQATEAFF
j_gene: TRBJ1-2; v_gene: TRBV6-5; d_gene: TRBD1; len: 15; abundance: .; CDR3nt: TGTGCCAGCAGTTACTCGGACAGGGAGGGCTATGGCTACACCTTC; CDR3aa: CASSYSDREGYGYTF